The 6 T cell receptor beta chains presented below share a single source sample, sequenced in a study of metastatic and nonmetastatic thyroid tumors. TCRdb re-called the PCR reads with MiXCR. This sample has tens of thousands of clones, with 24% found just once. Among the patients, none had received any treatment before thyroid surgery. The sequenced material came from tumor tissue. These receptors all stem from a female donor with papillary thyroid cancer or a benign thyroid nodule (not recorded which). Some clones in this sample may be carry-over from other donors' samples.

This clone was seen repeatedly, ten times or more. The chain links TRBV5-6 to TRBJ2-6; D remains unclear. V was trimmed by 4 bases and J by 3 bases, leaving 11 bases between them. Germline CDR1 reads SGHDT; CDR2 reads YYEEEE. CDR3 length: 15 amino acids. As DNA, the CDR3 is TGTGCCAGCAGCCCCATATTTAGTGGGGCCAACGTCCTGACTTTC. Translated: CASSPIFSGANVLTF.

This clone came up many times. V usage is TRBV27 and J usage is TRBJ2-7, with TRBD1 matching over 9 bases. CDR1 and CDR2 from the germline V gene are MNHEY and SMNVEV (reference sequence). The CDR3 consists of 13 residues. The J segment lost 6 bases and the V segment lost 6 bases, leaving 6 bases of the junction unmatched. CDR3 nucleotides: TGTGCCAGCAGCCGGGGACAGGGCCCCGAGCAGTACTTC. This encodes CASSRGQGPEQYF.

This clone was found a few times. V usage is TRBV20-1 and J usage is TRBJ1-5; maybe TRBD1 (5 bases). V shed 3 bases and J shed 5 bases, with 11 bases lying between them. The CDR3 sequence is 13 residues long. Germline assignment: CDR1 DFQATT and CDR2 SNEGSKA (reference sequence). The CDR3 DNA sequence: TGCAGTGCTAGGGACAAAAACCATCAGCCCCAGCATTTT. This translates into CSARDKNHQPQHF.

The V and J genes are TRBV27 and TRBJ2-7; TRBD2 matches at 11 bases. CDR1 is MNHEY and CDR2 is SMNVEV in the germline V gene (reference sequence). CDR3 length equals 15 residues. Trimming at V came to 6 bases and at J to 6 bases, leaving 10 bases not matched to a gene. This CDR3 is CASSPFTSGSGEQYF. DNA of the CDR3: TGTGCCAGCAGCCCGTTCACTAGCGGGAGCGGCGAGCAGTACTTC.

Comment on this clone: The junction differs from germline at one of its ends, possibly a read error. The rearrangement uses TRBV5-1 and TRBJ2-1, with 7 bases lining up with TRBD2. The germline CDR1 and CDR2 sequences are SGHRS and YFSETQ. The CDR3 has 16 residues. Here the CDR3 reads CVSSPGLVGVSNEQFF. In nucleotides, the CDR3 is TGCGTCAGCAGCCCAGGACTAGTGGGAGTTTCTAATGAGCAGTTCTTC.

The rearrangement joins TRBV20-1 to TRBJ2-7; perhaps TRBD2 as D (6 bases). CDR1 is DFQATT and CDR2 is SNEGSKA in the germline V gene (reference sequence). The V gene lost 3 bases and the J gene lost 3 bases, with 12 bases spanning the gap. The CDR3 runs 13 residues. The CDR3 is CSAREGSGYEQYF. The CDR3 nucleotides read TGCAGTGCTAGGGAGGGGAGCGGCTACGAGCAGTACTTC.